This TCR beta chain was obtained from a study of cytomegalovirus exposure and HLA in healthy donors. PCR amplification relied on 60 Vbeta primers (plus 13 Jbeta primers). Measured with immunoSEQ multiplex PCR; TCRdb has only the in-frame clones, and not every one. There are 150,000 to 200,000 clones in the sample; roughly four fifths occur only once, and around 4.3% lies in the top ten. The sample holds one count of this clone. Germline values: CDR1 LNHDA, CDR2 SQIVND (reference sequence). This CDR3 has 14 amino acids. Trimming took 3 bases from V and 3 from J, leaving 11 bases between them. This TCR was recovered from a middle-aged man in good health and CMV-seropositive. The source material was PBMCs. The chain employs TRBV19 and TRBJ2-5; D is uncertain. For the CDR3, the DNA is TGTGCCAGTAGTATTGTGGGCAAGAAAGAGACCCAGTACTTC. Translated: CASSIVGKKETQYF. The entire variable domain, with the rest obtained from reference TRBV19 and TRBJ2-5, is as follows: DGGITQSPKYLFRKEGQNVTLSCEQNLNHDAMYWYRQDPGQGLRLIYYSQIVNDFQKGDIAEGYSVSREKKESFPLTVTSAQKNPTAFYLCASSIVGKKETQYFGPGTRLLVL.